This T cell receptor beta chain was recovered during a study of T cell repertoires in cytomegalovirus infection. Background on the study: CMV infection plus the matching HLA type was flagged by public TCR beta signatures.

TCRdb re-analysed the reads in MiXCR, keeping a single row per CDR3 protein. The sample consists of some 220,000 distinct CDR3 sequences, around 6.2% of them appearing once. This clonotype was counted many times. Its antigen is not identified. Findings and caveats of the study: CMV-specific TCR beta clonotypes restricted by HLA-C dominated the ex vivo response. Public TCR beta family frequency separated CMV-and-HLA carriers, including in an independent cohort.

The CDR3 has 15 amino acids. The ends were cut back, 5 bases at V and 2 bases at J, with 13 bases in the middle. CDR1 is SGHTA and CDR2 is FQGNSA in the germline V gene. This chain links TRBV7-2 with TRBJ2-4; D is tentatively TRBD1 or TRBD2 (7 bases each). Specimen: PBMCs. The receptor's source is a human donor in good health (CMV status not recorded). Some clones in this sample may be carry-over from other donors' samples. The CDR3 nucleotides are TGTGCCAGCAGCCCTCAGGGGGGGACCAAAAACATTCAGTACTTC. It translates to CASSPQGGTKNIQYF.